This entry lists 8 T cell receptor beta chains sequenced from one sample in a study of T cell repertoires in cytomegalovirus infection. The antigens for these receptors are not known. TCRdb independently ran MiXCR on the reads; one entry per CDR3 protein. The profile shows 110,000 or so distinct CDR3 sequences, around 31% of them singletons. The input for sequencing was CD8+ T cells from cultured PBMCs, taken from culture after CMV antigen stimulation. The receptors were sampled from a human donor in good health (CMV status not recorded). Some clones in this sample may be carry-over from other donors' samples.

The genes are TRBV12-3 or TRBV12-4 and TRBJ1-4; D remains unclear. CDR3 length: 14 residues. V dropped 4 bases and J dropped 5 bases, with 11 bases sitting between them. CDR3 nucleotides: TGTGCCAGCAGTTCTTTCTCAGTAAATGAAAAACTGTTTTTT. Encoded protein: CASSSFSVNEKLFF.

This clonotype was detected only a few times. This chain joins TRBV5-4 and TRBJ1-1, with D maybe TRBD1 (6 bases). The CDR3 is made up of 15 amino acids. V lost 6 bases and J 8 bases, leaving 23 bases between the germline ends. CDR1 and CDR2 (germline): SGHNT, YYREEE (reference sequence). CDR3 sequence reads: CASTTRQQGKSEAFF. CDR3 nucleotides: TGTGCCAGCACGACCAGGCAACAGGGAAAATCGGAAGCTTTCTTT.

This clonotype occurred a few times. The chain has TRBV7-8 and TRBJ2-1; the match to TRBD2 covers 11 bases. Trimming at V came to 5 bases and at J to 4 bases, leaving 1 base not matched to a gene. The CDR3 covers 14 residues. Per germline, CDR1 SGHVS and CDR2 FQNEAQ. This chain's CDR3 is CASSRLAGYNEQFF. Here the CDR3 DNA reads TGTGCCAGCAGCCGACTAGCGGGATACAATGAGCAGTTCTTC.

This sequence joins TRBV7-9 and TRBJ1-2; TRBD1 matches 7 bases. The J segment lost 5 bases and the V segment lost 5 bases, leaving 8 bases of the junction unmatched. The CDR3 contains 14 residues. The germline V gene encodes CDR1 SEHNR and CDR2 FQNEAQ (reference sequence). CDR3 sequence reads: CASSGGTDPYGYTF. The CDR3 region has the DNA TGTGCCAGCAGCGGAGGGACAGACCCTTATGGCTACACCTTC. The full variable domain, in which reference TRBV7-9 and TRBJ1-2 provide the parts outside the CDR3, is DTGVSQNPRHKITKRGQNVTFRCDPISEHNRLYWYRQTLGQGPEFLTYFQNEAQLEKSRLLSDRFSAERPKGSFSTLEIQRTEQGDSAMYLCASSGGTDPYGYTFGSGTRLTVV.

This clonotype was counted a few times. The chain uses TRBV15 and TRBJ2-4; D may be TRBD1 (6 bases). Germline lookup yields CDR1 LNHNV and CDR2 YYDKDF (reference sequence). The CDR3 totals 15 residues. V lost 0 bases to trimming and J lost 7 bases, with 13 bases between them. The DNA for the CDR3 is TGTGCCACCAGCAGAGATCAGGGGAAGGACAACATTCAGTACTTC. The encoded protein is CATSRDQGKDNIQYF.

The chain uses TRBV19 and TRBJ2-7; D unclear. Trimming removed 2 bases from V and 2 bases from J, with 13 bases in between. CDR3 size: 15 residues. Germline lookup yields CDR1 LNHDA and CDR2 SQIVND (reference sequence). CDR3 residues: CASSISPPGAYEQYF. CDR3 sequence (DNA): TGTGCCAGTAGTATATCCCCCCCTGGGGCCTACGAGCAGTACTTC.

This chain links TRBV7-2 with TRBJ2-7, with 12 positions matching TRBD2. This CDR3 region has 14 residues. From germline, CDR1 is SGHTA and CDR2 FQGNSA. V shed 2 bases and J 6 bases; nucleotides not matched to a gene: 2. CDR3 residues: CASSLKLAGGEQYF. CDR3 nucleotide sequence: TGTGCCAGCAGCTTAAAACTAGCGGGGGGCGAGCAGTACTTC.

The chain joins TRBV6-1 to TRBJ1-2, with 8 bases that match TRBD1. The germline gives CDR1 MNHNS, CDR2 SASEGT. J gave up 2 bases and V 5 bases, and 13 bases lay outside the gene matches. CDR3 length: 17 amino acids. The CDR3 region is CASSYSLTRGLNYGYTF. The DNA for the CDR3 is TGTGCCAGCAGTTATAGTTTGACCAGGGGGCTGAACTATGGCTACACCTTC.